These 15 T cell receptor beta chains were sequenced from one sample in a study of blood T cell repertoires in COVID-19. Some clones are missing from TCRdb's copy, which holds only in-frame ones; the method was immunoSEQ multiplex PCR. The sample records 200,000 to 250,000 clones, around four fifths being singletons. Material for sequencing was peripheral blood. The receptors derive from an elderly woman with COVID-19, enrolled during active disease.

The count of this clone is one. The CDR3 sequence: CASSVTAGGANTEAFF. CDR3 nucleotide sequence: TGTGCCAGCAGCGTAACCGCCGGTGGGGCGAACACTGAAGCTTTCTTT. The chain has TRBV9 and TRBJ1-1; TRBD1 might be the D (5 bases). The CDR3 runs to 16 residues. Germline loops: CDR1 SGDLS, CDR2 YYNGEE. The germline V and J ends were trimmed by 1 base and 1 base, with 14 bases remaining between them.

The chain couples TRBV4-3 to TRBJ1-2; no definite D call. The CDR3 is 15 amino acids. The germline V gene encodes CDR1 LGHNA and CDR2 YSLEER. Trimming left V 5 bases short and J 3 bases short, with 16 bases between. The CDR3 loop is CASSGLPVGDYGYTF. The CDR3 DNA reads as TGCGCCAGCAGCGGGCTTCCGGTCGGGGACTATGGCTACACCTTC.

The CDR3: CASSTERVAEQFF. The CDR3, as DNA: TGTGCCAGCAGTACCGAACGGGTTGCTGAGCAGTTCTTC. The chain is built from TRBV28 and TRBJ2-1; D gene uncertain. The CDR3 is 13 amino acids. Germline V gene sequence: CDR1 MDHEN, CDR2 SYDVKM. V shed 5 bases and J shed 9 bases, with 14 bases lying between them.

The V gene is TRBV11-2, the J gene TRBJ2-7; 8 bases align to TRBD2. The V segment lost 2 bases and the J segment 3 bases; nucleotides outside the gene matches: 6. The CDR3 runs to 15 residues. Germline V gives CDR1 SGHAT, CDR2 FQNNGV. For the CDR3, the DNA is TGTGCCAGCAGCTTACCCGGACTAGCTGACTACGAGCAGTACTTC. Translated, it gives CASSLPGLADYEQYF.

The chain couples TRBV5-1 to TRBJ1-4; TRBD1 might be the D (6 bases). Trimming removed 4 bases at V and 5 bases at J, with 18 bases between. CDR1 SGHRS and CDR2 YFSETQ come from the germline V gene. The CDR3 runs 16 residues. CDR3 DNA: TGCGCCAGCAGCGCCCGAGGACAGCGAAACAATGAAAAACTGTTTTTT. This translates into CASSARGQRNNEKLFF.

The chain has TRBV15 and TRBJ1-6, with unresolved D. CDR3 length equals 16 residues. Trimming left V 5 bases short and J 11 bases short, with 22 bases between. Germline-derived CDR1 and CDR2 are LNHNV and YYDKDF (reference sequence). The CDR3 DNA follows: TGTGCCACCAGCTCCCTCGCAAAACTAACTCAGACACCCCTCCACTTT. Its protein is CATSSLAKLTQTPLHF.

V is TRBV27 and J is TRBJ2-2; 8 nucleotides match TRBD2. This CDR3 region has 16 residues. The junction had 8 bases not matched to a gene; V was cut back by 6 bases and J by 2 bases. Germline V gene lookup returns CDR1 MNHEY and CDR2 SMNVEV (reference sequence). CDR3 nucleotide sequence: TGTGCCAGCAGCCGCGGGCTAGCGGGTAACACCGGGGAGCTGTTTTTT. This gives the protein CASSRGLAGNTGELFF.

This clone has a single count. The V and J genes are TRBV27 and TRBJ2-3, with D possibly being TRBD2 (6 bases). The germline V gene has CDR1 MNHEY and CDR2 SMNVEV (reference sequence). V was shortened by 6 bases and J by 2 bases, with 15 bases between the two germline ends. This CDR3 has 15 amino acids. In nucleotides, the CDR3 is TGTGCCAGCAGAATCCCGGGACTTCCCACAGATACGCAGTATTTT. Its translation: CASRIPGLPTDTQYF.

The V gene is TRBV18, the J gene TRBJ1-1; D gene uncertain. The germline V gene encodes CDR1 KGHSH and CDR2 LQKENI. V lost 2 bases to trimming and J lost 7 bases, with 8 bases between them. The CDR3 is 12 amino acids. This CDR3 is CASSPAGGEAFF. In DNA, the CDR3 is TGTGCCAGCTCACCAGCTGGAGGTGAAGCTTTCTTT.

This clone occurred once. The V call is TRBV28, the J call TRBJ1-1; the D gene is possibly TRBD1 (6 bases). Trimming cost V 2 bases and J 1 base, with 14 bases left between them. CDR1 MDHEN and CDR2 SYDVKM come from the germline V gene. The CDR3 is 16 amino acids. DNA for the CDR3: TGTGCCAGCAGTTTAGGGGGGGGCATAGGGAACACTGAAGCTTTCTTT. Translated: CASSLGGGIGNTEAFF.

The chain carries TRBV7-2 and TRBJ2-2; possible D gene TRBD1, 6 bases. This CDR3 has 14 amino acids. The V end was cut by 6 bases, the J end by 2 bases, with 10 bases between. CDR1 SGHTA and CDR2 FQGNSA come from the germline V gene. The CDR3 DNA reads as TGTGCCAGCAGATTCAGGGGTAACACCGGGGAGCTGTTTTTT. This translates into CASRFRGNTGELFF.

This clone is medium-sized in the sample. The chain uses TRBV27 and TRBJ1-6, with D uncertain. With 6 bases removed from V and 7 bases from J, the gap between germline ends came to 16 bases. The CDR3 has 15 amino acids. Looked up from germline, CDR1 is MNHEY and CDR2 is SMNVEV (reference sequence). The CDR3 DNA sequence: TGTGCCAGCAGCGTCGGGCCGGCGGGAAATTCACCCCTCCACTTT. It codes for CASSVGPAGNSPLHF.

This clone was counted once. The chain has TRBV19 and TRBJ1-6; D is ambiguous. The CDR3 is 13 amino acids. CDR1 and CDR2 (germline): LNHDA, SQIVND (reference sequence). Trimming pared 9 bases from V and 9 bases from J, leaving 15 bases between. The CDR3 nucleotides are TGTGCCAGCGGTCCTCGGGAGTCTTCACCCCTCCACTTT. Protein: CASGPRESSPLHF.

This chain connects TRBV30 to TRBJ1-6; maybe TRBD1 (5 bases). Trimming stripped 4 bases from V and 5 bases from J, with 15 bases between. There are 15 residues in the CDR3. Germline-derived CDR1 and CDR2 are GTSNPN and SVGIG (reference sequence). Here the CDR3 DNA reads TGTGCCTGGAAAGGCGGGGGGAATCATAATTCACCCCTCCACTTT. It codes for CAWKGGGNHNSPLHF.

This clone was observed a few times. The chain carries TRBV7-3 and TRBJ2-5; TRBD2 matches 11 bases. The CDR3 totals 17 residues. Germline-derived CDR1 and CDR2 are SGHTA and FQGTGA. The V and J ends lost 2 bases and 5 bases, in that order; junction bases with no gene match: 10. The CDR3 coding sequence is TGTGCCAGCAGCTTAGGAACTAGCGGGGGAGTTTGGGAGACCCAGTACTTC. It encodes CASSLGTSGGVWETQYF.